The text below deals with one T cell receptor beta chain. The CDR3 spans 14 residues. Per germline, CDR1 MNHNY and CDR2 SVGAGI (reference sequence). The V end lost 6 bases, the J end lost 0 bases, and 11 bases lay between the germline ends. The data are from a study of human T cells and chemical hapten exposure. About the study: Among samples, TCR yields varied mainly because of small differences in pooled library volume.

The library tagged each cDNA molecule with unique molecular identifiers. MiXCR, run by TCRdb on the RACE reads, gives a single entry per CDR3 protein. The repertoire consists of approximately 33,000 distinct CDR3 sequences, with less than 8% occurring once and the leading ten covering roughly 9.2%. Documented time point: healthy volunteer bleed at 2 weeks. Unfractionated whole blood yielded total RNA. V is TRBV6-6 and J is TRBJ1-1; D might be TRBD1 (5 bases). This receptor was obtained from a human donor in good health. Some clones in this sample may be carry-over from other donors' samples. What was sequenced was whole blood. The CDR3 protein is CASRRQYMNTEAFF. CDR3 coding DNA: TGTGCCAGCAGACGACAGTACATGAACACTGAAGCTTTCTTT.